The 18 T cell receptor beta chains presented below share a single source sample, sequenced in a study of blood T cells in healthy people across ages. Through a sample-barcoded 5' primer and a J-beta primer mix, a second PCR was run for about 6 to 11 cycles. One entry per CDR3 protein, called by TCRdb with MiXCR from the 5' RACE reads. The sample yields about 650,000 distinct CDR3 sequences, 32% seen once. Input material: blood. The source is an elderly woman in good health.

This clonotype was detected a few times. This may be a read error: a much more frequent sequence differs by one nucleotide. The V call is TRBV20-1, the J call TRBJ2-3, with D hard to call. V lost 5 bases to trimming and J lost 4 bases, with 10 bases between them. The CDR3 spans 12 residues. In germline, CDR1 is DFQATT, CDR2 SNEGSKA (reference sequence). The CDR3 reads CSAQPPADTQYF. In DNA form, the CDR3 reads TGCAGTGCTCAGCCTCCAGCAGATACGCAGTATTTT.

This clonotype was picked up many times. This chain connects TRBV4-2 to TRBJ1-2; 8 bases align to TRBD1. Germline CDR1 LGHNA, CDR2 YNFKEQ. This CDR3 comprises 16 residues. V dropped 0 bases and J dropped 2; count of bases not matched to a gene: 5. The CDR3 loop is CASSQDAGTGNYGYTF. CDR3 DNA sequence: TGTGCCAGCAGCCAAGACGCAGGGACAGGCAACTATGGCTACACCTTC.

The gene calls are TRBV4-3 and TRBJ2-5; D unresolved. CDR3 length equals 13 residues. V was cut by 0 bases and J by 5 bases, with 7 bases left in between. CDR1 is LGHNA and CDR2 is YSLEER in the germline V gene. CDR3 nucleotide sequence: TGCGCCAGCAGCCAAGAGCTGTGGGAGACCCAGTACTTC. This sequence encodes CASSQELWETQYF.

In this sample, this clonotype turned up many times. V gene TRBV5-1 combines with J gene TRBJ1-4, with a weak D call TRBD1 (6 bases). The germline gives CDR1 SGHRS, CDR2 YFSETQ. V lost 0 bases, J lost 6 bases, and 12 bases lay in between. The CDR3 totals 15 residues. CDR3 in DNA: TGCGCCAGCAGCTTGGGTGGGGGCTGGGATGAAAAACTGTTTTTT. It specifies CASSLGGGWDEKLFF.

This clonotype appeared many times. This CDR3 reads CASSQDHPHGDTQYF. As DNA, the CDR3 is TGCGCCAGCAGCCAAGATCACCCCCACGGAGATACGCAGTATTTT. V and J are TRBV4-1 and TRBJ2-3; no reliable D call. Germline loops: CDR1 MGHRA, CDR2 YSYEKL. V was shortened by 0 bases and J by 5 bases, with 12 bases between the two germline ends. The CDR3 covers 15 residues.

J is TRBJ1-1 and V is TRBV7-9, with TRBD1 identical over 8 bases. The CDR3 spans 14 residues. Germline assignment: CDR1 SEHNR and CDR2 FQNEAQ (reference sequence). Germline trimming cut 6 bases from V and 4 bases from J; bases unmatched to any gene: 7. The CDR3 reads CASRIQGEGTEAFF. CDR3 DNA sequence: TGTGCCAGCAGAATACAGGGGGAAGGCACTGAAGCTTTCTTT.

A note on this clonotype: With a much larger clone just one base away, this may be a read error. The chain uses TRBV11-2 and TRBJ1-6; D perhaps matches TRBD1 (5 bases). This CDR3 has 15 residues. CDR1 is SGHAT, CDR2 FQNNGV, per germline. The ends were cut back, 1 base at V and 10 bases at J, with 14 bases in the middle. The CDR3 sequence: CASSLAKAGGSPLHF. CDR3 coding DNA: TGTGCCAGCAGCTTAGCTAAGGCCGGGGGGTCACCCCTCCACTTT. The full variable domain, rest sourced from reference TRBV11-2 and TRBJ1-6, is EAGVAQSPRYKIIEKRQSVAFWCNPISGHATLYWYQQILGQGPKLLIQFQNNGVVDDSQLPKDRFSAERLKGVDSTLKIQPAKLEDSAVYLCASSLAKAGGSPLHFGNGTRLTVT.

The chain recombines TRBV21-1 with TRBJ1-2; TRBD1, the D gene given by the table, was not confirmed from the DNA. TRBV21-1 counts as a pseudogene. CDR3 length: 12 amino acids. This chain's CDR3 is CAKPGQGDGYTF. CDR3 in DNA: TGTGCCAAACCGGGACAGGGGGATGGCTACACCTTC.

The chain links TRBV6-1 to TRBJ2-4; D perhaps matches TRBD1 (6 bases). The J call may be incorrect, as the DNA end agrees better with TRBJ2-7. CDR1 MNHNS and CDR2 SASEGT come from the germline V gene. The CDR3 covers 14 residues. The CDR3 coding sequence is TGTGCCAGCAGGGCTTCGGGACATCTGGTCGAGCAGTACTTC. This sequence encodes CASRASGHLVEQYF.

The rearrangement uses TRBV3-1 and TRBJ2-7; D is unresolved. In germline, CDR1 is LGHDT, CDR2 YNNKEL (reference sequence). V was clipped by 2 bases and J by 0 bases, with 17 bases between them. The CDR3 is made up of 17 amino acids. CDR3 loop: CASSQTFGRASSYEQYF. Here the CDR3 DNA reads TGTGCCAGCAGCCAAACCTTCGGACGGGCGAGCTCCTACGAGCAGTACTTC.

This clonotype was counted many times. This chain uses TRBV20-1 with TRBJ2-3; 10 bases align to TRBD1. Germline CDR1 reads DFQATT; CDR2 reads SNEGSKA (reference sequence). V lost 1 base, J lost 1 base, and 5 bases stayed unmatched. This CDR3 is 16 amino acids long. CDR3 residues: CSARVPGTGGTDTQYF. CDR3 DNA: TGCAGTGCTAGAGTCCCCGGGACAGGGGGCACAGATACGCAGTATTTT.

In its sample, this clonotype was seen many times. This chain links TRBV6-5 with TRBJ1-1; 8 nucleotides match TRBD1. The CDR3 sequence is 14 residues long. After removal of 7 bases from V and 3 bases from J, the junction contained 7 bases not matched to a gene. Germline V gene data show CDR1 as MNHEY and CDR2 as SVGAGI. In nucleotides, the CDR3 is TGTGCCAGCACCCGACAGGGGACGGACACTGAAGCTTTCTTT. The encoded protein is CASTRQGTDTEAFF.

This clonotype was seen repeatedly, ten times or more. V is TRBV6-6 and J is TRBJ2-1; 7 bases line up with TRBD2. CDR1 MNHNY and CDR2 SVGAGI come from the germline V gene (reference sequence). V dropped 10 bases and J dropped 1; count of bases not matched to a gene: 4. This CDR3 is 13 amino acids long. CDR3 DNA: TGTGCCATAGCCGGGGGGTCCTACAATGAGCAGTTCTTC. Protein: CAIAGGSYNEQFF.

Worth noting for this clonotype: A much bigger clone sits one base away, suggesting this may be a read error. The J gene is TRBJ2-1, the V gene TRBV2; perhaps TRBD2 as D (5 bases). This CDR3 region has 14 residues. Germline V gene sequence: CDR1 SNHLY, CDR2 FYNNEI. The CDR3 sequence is CASVGSEVRNQQFF. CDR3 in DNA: TGTGCCAGCGTAGGTAGCGAGGTGCGCAATCAGCAGTTCTTC.

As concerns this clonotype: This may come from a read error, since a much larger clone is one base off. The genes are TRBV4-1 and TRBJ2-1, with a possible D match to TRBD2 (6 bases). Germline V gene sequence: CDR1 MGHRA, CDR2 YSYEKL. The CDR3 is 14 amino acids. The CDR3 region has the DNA TGCGCCAACAGCCGGGAGAGCTCCTACAATGAGCAGTTCTTC. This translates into CANSRESSYNEQFF.

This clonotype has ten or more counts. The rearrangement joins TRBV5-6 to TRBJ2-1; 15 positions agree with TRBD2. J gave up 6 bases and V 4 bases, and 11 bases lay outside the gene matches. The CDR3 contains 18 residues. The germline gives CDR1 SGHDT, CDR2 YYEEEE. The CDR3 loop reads CASSPGLAGGRGSNEQFF. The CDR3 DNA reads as TGTGCCAGCAGCCCGGGACTAGCGGGGGGACGAGGGTCCAATGAGCAGTTCTTC.

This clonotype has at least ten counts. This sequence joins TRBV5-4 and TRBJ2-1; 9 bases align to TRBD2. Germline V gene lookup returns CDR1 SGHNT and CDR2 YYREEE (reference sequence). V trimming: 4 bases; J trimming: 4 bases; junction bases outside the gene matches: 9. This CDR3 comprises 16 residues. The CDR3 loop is CASSLPGSGGYNEQFF. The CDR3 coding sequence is TGTGCCAGCAGCCTACCCGGGAGCGGGGGGTACAATGAGCAGTTCTTC.

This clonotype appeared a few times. The CDR3 DNA follows: TGTGCCAGCAGGAGAGGGGGGTATAGCAATCAGCCCCAGCATTTT. The encoded protein is CASRRGGYSNQPQHF. The chain employs TRBV2 and TRBJ1-5; D is perhaps TRBD1 (6 bases). CDR1 and CDR2 (germline): SNHLY, FYNNEI. Trimming pared 6 bases from V and 0 bases from J, leaving 12 bases between. The CDR3 contains 15 residues.